This T cell receptor beta chain was found in a study of CD8 T cells in ankylosing spondylitis. Whole-study results and caveats: Within ankylosing spondylitis blood, a TCR beta motif made up of seven or eight highly homologous variants appeared to be characteristic. Past research had described some motif variants in reactive arthritis synovial fluid and blood. Matched synovial fluid from ankylosing spondylitis patients was reported to be enriched for disease-linked clones.

A word on this clonotype: The antigen remains undetermined.

V lost 5 bases and J lost 5, with 10 bases in between. This CDR3 has 13 residues. The germline V gene encodes CDR1 LNHDA and CDR2 SQIVND (reference sequence). Using quantitative 5'-RACE with molecular barcodes, the authors made TCR beta libraries. TCRdb itself ran the 5' RACE reads through MiXCR, one entry per CDR3 protein. Among 200,000 to 250,000 distinct CDR3 sequences listed, approximately 20% were seen once. Sequences were obtained from blood, either unsorted or a sorted T cell fraction (not recorded which). The sequence was obtained from a male donor with ankylosing spondylitis. The chain combines TRBV19 with TRBJ2-1; no definite D call. The CDR3 region has the DNA TGTGCCAGTAGTCCCGAGCCCCACAATGAGCAGTTCTTC. Its translation: CASSPEPHNEQFF.